The clone carrying this T cell receptor (beta chain) was counted between two and nine times. After constant-region reverse-primer amplification, full-length variable regions underwent semi-nested PCR with Nested Universal Primer A. From the 5' RACE reads, TCRdb called clonotypes with MiXCR, one entry per CDR3 protein. The sample carries about 40,000 distinct CDR3 sequences, approximately 20% recorded once. The germline gives CDR1 LGHDT, CDR2 YNNKEL (reference sequence). Between the trimmed V and J ends, which lost 2 bases and 0 bases, there was a span of 10 bases. CDR3 length equals 15 residues. The rearrangement uses TRBV3-1 and TRBJ1-2; D remains unclear. The sequenced material came from naive CD4+ T cells sorted from a lymph node. Subset given: naive CD4+ T cells, CD4+CD45RA+CD25-. The clonotype originates from a female donor with breast cancer. CDR3 sequence reads: CASSQFVGTNYGYTF. Written as DNA, the CDR3 is TGTGCCAGCAGCCAATTTGTAGGGACTAACTATGGCTACACCTTC.